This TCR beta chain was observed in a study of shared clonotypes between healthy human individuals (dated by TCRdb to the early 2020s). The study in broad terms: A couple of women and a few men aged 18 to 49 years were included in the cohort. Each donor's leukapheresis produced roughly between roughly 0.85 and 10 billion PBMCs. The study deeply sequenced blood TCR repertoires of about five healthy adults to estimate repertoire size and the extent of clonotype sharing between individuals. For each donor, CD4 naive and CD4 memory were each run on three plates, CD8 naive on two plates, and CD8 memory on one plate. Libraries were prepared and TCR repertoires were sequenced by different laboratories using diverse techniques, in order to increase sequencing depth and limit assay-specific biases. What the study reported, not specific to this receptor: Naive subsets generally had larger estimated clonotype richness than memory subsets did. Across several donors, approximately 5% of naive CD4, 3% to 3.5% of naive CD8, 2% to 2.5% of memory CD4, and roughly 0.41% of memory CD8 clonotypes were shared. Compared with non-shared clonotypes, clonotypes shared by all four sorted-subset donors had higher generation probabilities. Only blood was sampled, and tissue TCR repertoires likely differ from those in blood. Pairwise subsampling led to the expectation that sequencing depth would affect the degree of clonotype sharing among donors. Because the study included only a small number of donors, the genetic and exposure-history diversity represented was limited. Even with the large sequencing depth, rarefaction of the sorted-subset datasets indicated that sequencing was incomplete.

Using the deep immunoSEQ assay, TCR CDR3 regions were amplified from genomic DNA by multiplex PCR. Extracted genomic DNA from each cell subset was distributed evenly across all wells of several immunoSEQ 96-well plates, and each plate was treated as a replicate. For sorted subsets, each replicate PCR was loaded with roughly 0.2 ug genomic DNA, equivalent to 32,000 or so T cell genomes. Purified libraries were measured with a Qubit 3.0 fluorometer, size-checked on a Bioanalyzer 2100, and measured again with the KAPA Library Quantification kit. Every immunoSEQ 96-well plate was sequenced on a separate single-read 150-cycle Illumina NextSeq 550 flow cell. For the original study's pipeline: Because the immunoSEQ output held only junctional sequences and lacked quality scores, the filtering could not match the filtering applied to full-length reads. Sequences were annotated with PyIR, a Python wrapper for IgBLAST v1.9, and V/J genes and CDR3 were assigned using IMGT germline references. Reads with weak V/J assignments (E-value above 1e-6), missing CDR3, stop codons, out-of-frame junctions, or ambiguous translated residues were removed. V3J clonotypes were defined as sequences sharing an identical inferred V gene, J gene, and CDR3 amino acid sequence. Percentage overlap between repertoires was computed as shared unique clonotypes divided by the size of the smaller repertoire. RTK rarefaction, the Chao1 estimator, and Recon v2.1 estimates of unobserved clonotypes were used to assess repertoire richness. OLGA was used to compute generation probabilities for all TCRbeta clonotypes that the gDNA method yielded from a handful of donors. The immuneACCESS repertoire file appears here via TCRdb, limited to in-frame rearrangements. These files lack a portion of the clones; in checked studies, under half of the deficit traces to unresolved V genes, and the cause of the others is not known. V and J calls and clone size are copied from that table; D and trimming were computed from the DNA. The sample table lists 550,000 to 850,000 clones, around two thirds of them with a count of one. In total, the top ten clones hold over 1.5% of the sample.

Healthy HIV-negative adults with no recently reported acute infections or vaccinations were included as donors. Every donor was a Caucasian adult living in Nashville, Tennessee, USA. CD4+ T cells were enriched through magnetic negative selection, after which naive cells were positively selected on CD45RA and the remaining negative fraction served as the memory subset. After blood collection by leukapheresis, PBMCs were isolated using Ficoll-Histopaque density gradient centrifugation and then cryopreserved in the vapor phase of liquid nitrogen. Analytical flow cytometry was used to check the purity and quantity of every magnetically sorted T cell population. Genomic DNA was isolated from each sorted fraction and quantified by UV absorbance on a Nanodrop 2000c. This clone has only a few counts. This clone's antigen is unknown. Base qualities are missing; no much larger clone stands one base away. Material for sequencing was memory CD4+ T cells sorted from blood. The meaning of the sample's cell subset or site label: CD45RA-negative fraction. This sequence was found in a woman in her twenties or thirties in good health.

The CDR3 in this case is CVRSAPHWRENTGELFF. Here is the DNA: TGTGTCAGAAGCGCACCTCATTGGCGGGAAAACACCGGGGAGCTGTTTTTT. The sequence is built from TRBV7-5 and TRBJ2-2; TRBD2, the table's D call, lacks a check against the DNA. TRBV7-5 is a known pseudogene. The CDR3 goes from the cysteine to the phenylalanine over 17 residues. Only the CDR3 DNA is retained, 51 bases long and in frame from the first base.